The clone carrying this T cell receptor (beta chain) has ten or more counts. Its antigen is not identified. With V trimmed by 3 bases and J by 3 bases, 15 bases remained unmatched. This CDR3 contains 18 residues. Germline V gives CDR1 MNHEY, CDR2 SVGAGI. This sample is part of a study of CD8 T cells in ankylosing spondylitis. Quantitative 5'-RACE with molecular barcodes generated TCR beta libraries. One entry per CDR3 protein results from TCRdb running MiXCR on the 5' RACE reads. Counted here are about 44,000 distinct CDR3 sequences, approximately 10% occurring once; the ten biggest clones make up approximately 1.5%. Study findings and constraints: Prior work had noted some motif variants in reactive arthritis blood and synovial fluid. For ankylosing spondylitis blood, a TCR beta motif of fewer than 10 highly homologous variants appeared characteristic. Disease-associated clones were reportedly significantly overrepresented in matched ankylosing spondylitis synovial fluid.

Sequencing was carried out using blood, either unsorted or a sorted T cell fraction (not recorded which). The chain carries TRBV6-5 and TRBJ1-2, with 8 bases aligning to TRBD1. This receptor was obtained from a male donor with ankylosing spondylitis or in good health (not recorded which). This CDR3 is CASSYPPLSTGADYGYTF. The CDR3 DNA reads TGTGCCAGCAGTTATCCCCCCCTCTCGACAGGGGCGGACTATGGCTACACCTTC.